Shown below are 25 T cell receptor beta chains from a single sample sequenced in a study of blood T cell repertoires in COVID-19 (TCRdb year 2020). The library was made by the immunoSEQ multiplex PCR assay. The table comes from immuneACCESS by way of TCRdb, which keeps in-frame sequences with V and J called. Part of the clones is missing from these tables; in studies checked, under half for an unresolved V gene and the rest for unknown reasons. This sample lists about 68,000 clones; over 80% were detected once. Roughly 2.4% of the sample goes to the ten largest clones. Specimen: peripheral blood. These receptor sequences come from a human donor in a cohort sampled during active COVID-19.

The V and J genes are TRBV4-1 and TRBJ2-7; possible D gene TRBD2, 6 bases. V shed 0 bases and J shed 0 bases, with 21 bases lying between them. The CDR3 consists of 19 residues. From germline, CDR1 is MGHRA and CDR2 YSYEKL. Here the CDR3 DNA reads TGCGCCAGCAGCCAAGACGCGGAGGCCCTAGCGCCAAGCTCCTACGAGCAGTACTTC. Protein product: CASSQDAEALAPSSYEQYF.

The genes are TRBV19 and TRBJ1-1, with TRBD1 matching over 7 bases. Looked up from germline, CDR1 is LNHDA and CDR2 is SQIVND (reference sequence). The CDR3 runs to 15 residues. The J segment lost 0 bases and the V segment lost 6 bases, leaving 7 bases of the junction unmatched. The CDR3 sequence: CASSVMGQMNTEAFF. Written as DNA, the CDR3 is TGTGCCAGTAGCGTTATGGGACAGATGAACACTGAAGCTTTCTTT.

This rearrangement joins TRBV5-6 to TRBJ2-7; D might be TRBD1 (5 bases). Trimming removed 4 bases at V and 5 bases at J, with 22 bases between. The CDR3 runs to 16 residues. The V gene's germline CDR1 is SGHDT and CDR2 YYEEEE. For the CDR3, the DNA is TGTGCCAGCAGCCAAAGGGGCCAGGGATTTAGGAACGAGCAGTACTTC. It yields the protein CASSQRGQGFRNEQYF. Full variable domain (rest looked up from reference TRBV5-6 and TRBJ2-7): DAGVTQSPTHLIKTRGQQVTLRCSPKSGHDTVSWYQQALGQGPQFIFQYYEEEERQRGNFPDRFSGHQFPNYSSELNVNALLLGDSALYLCASSQRGQGFRNEQYFGPGTRLTVT.

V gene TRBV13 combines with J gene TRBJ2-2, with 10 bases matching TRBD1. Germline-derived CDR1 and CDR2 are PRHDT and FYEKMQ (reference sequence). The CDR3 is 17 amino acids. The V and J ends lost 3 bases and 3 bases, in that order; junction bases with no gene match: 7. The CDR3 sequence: CASSLGRDRGYTGELFF. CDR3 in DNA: TGTGCCAGCAGCTTGGGGCGGGACAGGGGATACACCGGGGAGCTGTTTTTT.

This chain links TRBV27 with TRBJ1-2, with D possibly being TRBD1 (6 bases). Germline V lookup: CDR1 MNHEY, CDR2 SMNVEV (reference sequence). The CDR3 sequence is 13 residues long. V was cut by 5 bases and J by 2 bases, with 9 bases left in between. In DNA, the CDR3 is TGTGCCAGCAGTCCAACAGGGAACTATGGCTACACCTTC. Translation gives CASSPTGNYGYTF.

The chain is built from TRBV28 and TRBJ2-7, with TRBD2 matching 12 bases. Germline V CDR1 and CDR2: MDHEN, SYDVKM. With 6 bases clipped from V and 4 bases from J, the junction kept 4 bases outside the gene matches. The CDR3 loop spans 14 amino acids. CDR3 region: CASRPSGGVYEQYF. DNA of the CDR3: TGTGCCAGCAGGCCTAGCGGGGGGGTTTACGAGCAGTACTTC. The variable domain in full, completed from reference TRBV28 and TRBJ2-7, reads DVKVTQSSRYLVKRTGEKVFLECVQDMDHENMFWYRQDPGLGLRLIYFSYDVKMKEKGDIPEGYSVSREKKERFSLILESASTNQTSMYLCASRPSGGVYEQYFGPGTRLTVT.

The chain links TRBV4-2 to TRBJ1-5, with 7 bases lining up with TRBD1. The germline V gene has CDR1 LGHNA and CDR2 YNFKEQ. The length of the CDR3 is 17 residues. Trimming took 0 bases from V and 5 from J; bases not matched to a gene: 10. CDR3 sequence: CASSQDPPGTVDQPQHF. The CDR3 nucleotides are TGTGCCAGCAGCCAAGACCCGCCCGGGACAGTGGATCAGCCCCAGCATTTT.

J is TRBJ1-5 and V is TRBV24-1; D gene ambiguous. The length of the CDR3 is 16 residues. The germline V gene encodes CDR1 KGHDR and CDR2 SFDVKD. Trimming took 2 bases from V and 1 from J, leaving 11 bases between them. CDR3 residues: CATSDSRSRSNQPQHF. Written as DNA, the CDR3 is TGTGCCACCAGTGATTCTCGGTCCCGAAGCAATCAGCCCCAGCATTTT.

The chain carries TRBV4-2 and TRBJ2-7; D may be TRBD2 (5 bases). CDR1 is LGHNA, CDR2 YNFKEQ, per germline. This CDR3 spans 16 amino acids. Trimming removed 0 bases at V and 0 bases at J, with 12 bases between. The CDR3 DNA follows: TGTGCCAGCAGCCAAGATACCCCGGGGAGCTCCTACGAGCAGTACTTC. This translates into CASSQDTPGSSYEQYF.

This CDR3 is CASRHRGDTEAFF. CDR3 nucleotide sequence: TGTGCCAGCAGACACAGGGGGGACACTGAAGCTTTCTTT. V and J are TRBV27 and TRBJ1-1; the match to TRBD1 covers 8 bases. There are 13 residues in the CDR3. The junction had 3 bases not matched to a gene; V was cut back by 6 bases and J by 3 bases. Germline values: CDR1 MNHEY, CDR2 SMNVEV (reference sequence).

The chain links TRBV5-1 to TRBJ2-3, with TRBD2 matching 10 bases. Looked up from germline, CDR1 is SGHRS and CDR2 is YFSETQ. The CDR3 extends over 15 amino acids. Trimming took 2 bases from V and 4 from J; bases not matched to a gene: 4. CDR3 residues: CASSFGTSDSDTQYF. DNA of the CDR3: TGCGCCAGCAGCTTTGGGACTAGCGACTCAGATACGCAGTATTTT.

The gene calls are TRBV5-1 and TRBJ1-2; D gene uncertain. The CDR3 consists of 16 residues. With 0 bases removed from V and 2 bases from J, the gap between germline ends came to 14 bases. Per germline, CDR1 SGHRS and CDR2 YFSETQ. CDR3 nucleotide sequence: TGCGCCAGCAGCTTGGGTTCACAGAGCAAGAACTATGGCTACACCTTC. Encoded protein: CASSLGSQSKNYGYTF. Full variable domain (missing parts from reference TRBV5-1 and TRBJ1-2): KAGVTQTPRYLIKTRGQQVTLSCSPISGHRSVSWYQQTPGQGLQFLFEYFSETQRNKGNFPGRFSGRQFSNSRSEMNVSTLELGDSALYLCASSLGSQSKNYGYTFGSGTRLTVV.

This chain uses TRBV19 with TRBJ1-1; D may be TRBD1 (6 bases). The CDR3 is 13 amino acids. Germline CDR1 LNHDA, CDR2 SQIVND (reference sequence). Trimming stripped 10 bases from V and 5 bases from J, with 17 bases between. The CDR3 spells CATQPTGRTEAFF. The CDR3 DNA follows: TGTGCCACCCAACCCACAGGGCGGACTGAAGCTTTCTTT.

This CDR3 is CASSSLDRGAGEQYF. The CDR3 nucleotides read TGCGCCAGCAGCTCTCTCGACAGGGGGGCTGGCGAGCAGTACTTC. V is TRBV5-1 and J is TRBJ2-7, with 9 positions matching TRBD1. The CDR3 sequence is 15 residues long. V lost 3 bases and J lost 6; bases outside the gene matches: 10. Germline CDR1 SGHRS, CDR2 YFSETQ.

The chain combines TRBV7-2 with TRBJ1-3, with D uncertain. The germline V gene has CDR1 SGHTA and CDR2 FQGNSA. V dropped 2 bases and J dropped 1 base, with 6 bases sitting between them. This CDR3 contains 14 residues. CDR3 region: CASSLIKSGNTIYF. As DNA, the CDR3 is TGTGCCAGCAGCTTAATAAAATCTGGAAACACCATATATTTT.

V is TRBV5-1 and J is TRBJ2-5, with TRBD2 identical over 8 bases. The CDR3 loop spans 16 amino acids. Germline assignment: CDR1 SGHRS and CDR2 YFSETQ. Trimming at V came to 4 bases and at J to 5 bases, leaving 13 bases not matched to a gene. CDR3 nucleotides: TGCGCCAGCAGCGCGAGCCCGGGGGGCGGGGGGGAGACCCAGTACTTC. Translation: CASSASPGGGGETQYF.

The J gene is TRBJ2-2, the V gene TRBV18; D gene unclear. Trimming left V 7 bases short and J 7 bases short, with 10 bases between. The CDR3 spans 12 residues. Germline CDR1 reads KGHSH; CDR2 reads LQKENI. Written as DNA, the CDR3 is TGTGCCAGCTTCGCCGAGAACGGGGAGCTGTTTTTT. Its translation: CASFAENGELFF.

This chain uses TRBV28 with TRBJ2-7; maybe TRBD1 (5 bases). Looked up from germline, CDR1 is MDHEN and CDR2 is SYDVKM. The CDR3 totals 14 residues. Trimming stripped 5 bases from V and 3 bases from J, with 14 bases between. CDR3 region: CASSTDKGFYEQYF. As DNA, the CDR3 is TGTGCCAGCAGTACCGACAAGGGGTTCTACGAGCAGTACTTC.

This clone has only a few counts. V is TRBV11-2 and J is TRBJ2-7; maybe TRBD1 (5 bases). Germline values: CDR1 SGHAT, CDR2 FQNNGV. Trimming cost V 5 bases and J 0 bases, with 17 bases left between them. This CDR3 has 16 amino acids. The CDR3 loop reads CASSPVRGPSSYEQYF. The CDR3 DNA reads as TGTGCCAGCAGCCCTGTAAGGGGCCCGAGCTCCTACGAGCAGTACTTC.

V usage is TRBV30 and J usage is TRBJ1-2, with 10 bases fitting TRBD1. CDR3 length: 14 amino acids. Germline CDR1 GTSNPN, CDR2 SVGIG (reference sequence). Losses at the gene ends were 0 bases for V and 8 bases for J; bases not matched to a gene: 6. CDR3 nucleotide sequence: TGTGCCTGGAGTGTCTCCCGGGACAGGGGAGGCTACACCTTC. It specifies CAWSVSRDRGGYTF.

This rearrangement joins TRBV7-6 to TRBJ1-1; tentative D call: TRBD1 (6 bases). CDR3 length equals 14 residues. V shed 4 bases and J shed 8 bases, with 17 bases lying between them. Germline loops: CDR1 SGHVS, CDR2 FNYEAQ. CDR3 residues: CASSSLTGSSEAFF. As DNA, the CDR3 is TGTGCCAGCAGCTCTCTTACAGGGTCCTCGGAAGCTTTCTTT.

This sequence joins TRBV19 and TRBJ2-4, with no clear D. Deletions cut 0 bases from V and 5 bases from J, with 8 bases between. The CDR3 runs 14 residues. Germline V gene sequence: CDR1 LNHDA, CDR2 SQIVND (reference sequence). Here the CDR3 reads CASSIDYSQNIQYF. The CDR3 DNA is TGTGCCAGTAGTATAGATTACAGTCAAAACATTCAGTACTTC.

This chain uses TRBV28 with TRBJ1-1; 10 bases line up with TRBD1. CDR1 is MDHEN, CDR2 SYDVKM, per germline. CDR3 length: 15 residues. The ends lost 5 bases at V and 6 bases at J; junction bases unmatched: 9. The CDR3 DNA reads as TGTGCCAGCAGTGACAGGGGGCGGAAGTTGTCTGAAGCTTTCTTT. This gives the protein CASSDRGRKLSEAFF.

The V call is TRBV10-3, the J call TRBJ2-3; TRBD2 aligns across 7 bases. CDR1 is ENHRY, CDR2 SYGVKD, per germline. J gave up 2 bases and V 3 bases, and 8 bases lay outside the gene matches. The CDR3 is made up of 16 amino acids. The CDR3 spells CAISEGKRGATDTQYF. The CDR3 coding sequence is TGTGCCATCAGTGAAGGGAAGCGGGGAGCCACAGATACGCAGTATTTT.

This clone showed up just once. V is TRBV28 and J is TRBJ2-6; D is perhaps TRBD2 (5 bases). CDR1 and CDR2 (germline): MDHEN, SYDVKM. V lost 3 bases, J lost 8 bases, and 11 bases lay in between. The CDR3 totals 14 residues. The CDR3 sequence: CASSFRGFTNVLTF. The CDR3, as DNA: TGTGCCAGCAGTTTTCGAGGGTTCACCAACGTCCTGACTTTC.